This TCR beta chain was identified in a study of patients and donors after allogeneic stem cell transplantation. Germline loops: CDR1 SGHKS, CDR2 YYEKEE (reference sequence). The CDR3 is made up of 13 amino acids. Trimming stripped 4 bases from V and 8 bases from J, with 15 bases between. One entry per CDR3 protein, called by TCRdb with MiXCR from the RT-PCR reads. The sample shows 50,000 to 60,000 distinct CDR3 sequences, roughly 15% of them seen only once. The V call is TRBV5-5, the J call TRBJ1-2, with D unclear. Sequenced sample: blood, either unsorted or a sorted T cell fraction (not recorded which). The source is a human donor who was either an allogeneic HSCT recipient or a stem cell or donor lymphocyte infusion donor (not recorded which). It is not recorded whose cells these are; they may come from a transplant donor. The CDR3 loop is CASSRPEGAGYTF. Written as DNA, the CDR3 is TGTGCCAGCAGCCGACCGGAGGGAGCGGGCTACACCTTC.